The 11 T cell receptor beta chains listed next were all sequenced from one sample in a study of T-cell memory formation after mild COVID-19. Using its own MiXCR run on the 5' RACE reads, TCRdb lists one record per CDR3 protein. In the table there are hundreds of thousands of distinct CDR3 sequences, about 18% of which are singletons. Specimen: PBMCs or a T cell subset sorted from them (not recorded which). These receptors were collected from an adult woman who had mild COVID-19 (a few samples of this study predate the infection). Cell type and time point are not known.

This rearrangement joins TRBV13 to TRBJ1-5; D perhaps matches TRBD1 (5 bases). Germline V lookup: CDR1 PRHDT, CDR2 FYEKMQ (reference sequence). The CDR3 loop spans 15 amino acids. V shed 0 bases and J shed 6 bases, with 12 bases lying between them. This chain's CDR3 is CASSLGGAGSQPQHF. The CDR3 DNA sequence: TGTGCCAGCAGCTTAGGAGGGGCAGGGAGTCAGCCCCAGCATTTT. Together with reference TRBV13 and TRBJ1-5, the CDR3 gives the full variable domain: AAGVIQSPRHLIKEKRETATLKCYPIPRHDTVYWYQQGPGQDPQFLISFYEKMQSDKGSIPDRFSAQQFSDYHSELNMSSLELGDSALYFCASSLGGAGSQPQHFGDGTRLSIL.

There are many counts of this clonotype. The V call is TRBV10-3, the J call TRBJ1-6, with 9 bases that match TRBD1. The ends lost 3 bases at V and 2 bases at J; junction bases unmatched: 5. Germline-derived CDR1 and CDR2 are ENHRY and SYGVKD. The CDR3 covers 17 residues. The CDR3 here is CAISEGQGYPYNSPLHF. CDR3 in DNA: TGTGCCATCAGTGAAGGACAGGGGTATCCCTATAATTCACCCCTCCACTTT.

This clonotype was counted a few times. The chain joins TRBV5-1 to TRBJ1-1; 11 bases align to TRBD1. The ends lost 2 bases at V and 2 bases at J; junction bases unmatched: 2. The CDR3 is made up of 15 amino acids. Germline values: CDR1 SGHRS, CDR2 YFSETQ. In DNA, the CDR3 is TGCGCCAGCAGCTTTGGACAGGGGGCAAACACTGAAGCTTTCTTT. It codes for CASSFGQGANTEAFF.

The V call is TRBV7-2, the J call TRBJ1-4; D is possibly TRBD1 (5 bases). There are 15 residues in the CDR3. Trimming took 5 bases from V and 8 from J, leaving 18 bases between them. In germline, CDR1 is SGHTA, CDR2 FQGNSA. This chain's CDR3 is CASSRSGGIQEKLFF. CDR3 DNA sequence: TGTGCCAGCAGCCGTTCGGGGGGGATCCAAGAAAAACTGTTTTTT.

This clonotype has a handful of counts. The V gene is TRBV24-1, the J gene TRBJ1-5; perhaps TRBD1 as D (5 bases). With 5 bases removed from V and 6 bases from J, the gap between germline ends came to 13 bases. The CDR3 is 14 amino acids. Looked up from germline, CDR1 is KGHDR and CDR2 is SFDVKD. Here the CDR3 reads CATSVRGTGQPQHF. The CDR3 region has the DNA TGTGCCACCAGTGTCCGTGGGACGGGTCAGCCCCAGCATTTT.

The table lists this clonotype with a few counts. The chain uses TRBV12-3 or TRBV12-4 and TRBJ1-6; D not resolved. This CDR3 spans 14 amino acids. Between the trimmed V and J ends, which lost 3 bases and 4 bases, there was a span of 7 bases. The CDR3 DNA follows: TGTGCCAGCAGTTTTCAGGAGTATAATTCACCCCTCCACTTT. It translates to CASSFQEYNSPLHF.

In its sample, this clonotype was seen a few times. The V gene is TRBV29-1, the J gene TRBJ1-1; D gene unclear. The CDR3 runs 12 residues. V was shortened by 4 bases and J by 3 bases, with 9 bases between the two germline ends. CDR1 is SQVTM, CDR2 ANQGSEA, per germline. The CDR3, as DNA: TGCAGCGTTGTTGAACAGCACACTGAAGCTTTCTTT. Residues: CSVVEQHTEAFF.

The rearrangement links TRBV6-5 to TRBJ1-2; a possible D gene is TRBD1 (6 bases). V was shortened by 6 bases and J by 4 bases, with 12 bases between the two germline ends. CDR1 and CDR2 from the germline V gene are MNHEY and SVGAGI. The CDR3 spans 13 residues. The CDR3 DNA reads TGTGCCAGCAGCCCTGACAGGATCTATGGCTACACCTTC. Translation gives CASSPDRIYGYTF.

The J gene is TRBJ2-5, the V gene TRBV5-4; 9 nucleotides line up with TRBD1. There are 15 residues in the CDR3. After removal of 4 bases from V and 2 bases from J, the junction contained 6 bases not matched to a gene. In germline, CDR1 is SGHNT, CDR2 YYREEE (reference sequence). The CDR3 sequence is CASSGGTGRQETQYF. The CDR3 DNA follows: TGTGCCAGCAGCGGCGGGACAGGGCGACAAGAGACCCAGTACTTC.

Here the CDR3 DNA reads TGCGCCAGCAGCTCAGAAACCGGGACCTACTCCTACGAGCAGTACTTC. Encoded protein: CASSSETGTYSYEQYF. The chain employs TRBV5-1 and TRBJ2-7; D could derive from TRBD1 or TRBD2 (5 bases each). The CDR3 runs 16 residues. Germline V gene sequence: CDR1 SGHRS, CDR2 YFSETQ. V shed 3 bases and J shed 0 bases, with 16 bases lying between them.

This clonotype was recorded only once. The chain combines TRBV11-2 with TRBJ2-3; 12 bases map to TRBD1. The CDR3 spans 13 residues. After removal of 10 bases from V and 6 bases from J, the junction contained 5 bases not matched to a gene. CDR1 and CDR2 from the germline V gene are SGHAT and FQNNGV. This chain's CDR3 is CATGTGGGDTQYF. The CDR3 nucleotides read TGTGCCACCGGGACAGGGGGCGGCGATACGCAGTATTTT.